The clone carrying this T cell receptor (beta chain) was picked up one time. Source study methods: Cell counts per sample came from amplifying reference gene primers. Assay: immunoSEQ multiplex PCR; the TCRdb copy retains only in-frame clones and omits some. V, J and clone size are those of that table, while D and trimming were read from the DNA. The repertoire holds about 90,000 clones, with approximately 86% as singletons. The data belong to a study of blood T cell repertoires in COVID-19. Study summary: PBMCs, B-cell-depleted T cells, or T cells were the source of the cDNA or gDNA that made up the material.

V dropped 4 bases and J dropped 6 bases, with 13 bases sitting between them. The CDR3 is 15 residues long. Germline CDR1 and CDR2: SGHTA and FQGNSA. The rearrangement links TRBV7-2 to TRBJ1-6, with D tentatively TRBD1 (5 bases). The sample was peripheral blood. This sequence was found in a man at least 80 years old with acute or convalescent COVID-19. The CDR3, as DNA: TGTGCCAGCAGCTCTCAGGGTAACGGTAATTCACCCCTCCACTTT. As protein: CASSSQGNGNSPLHF.